Following are 6 T cell receptor beta chains from one sample sequenced in a study of OX40 agonist ivuxolimab in advanced cancers. Some clones are missing from TCRdb's copy, which holds only in-frame ones; the method was immunoSEQ multiplex PCR. The sample comprises about 53,000 clones, more than 70% of which are singletons, and 1.5% rests with the top ten. The sample was CD4+ or CD8+ T cells sorted from blood, taken in a trial of the OX40 agonist ivuxolimab. The receptor source for this set is an adult with an advanced solid tumor such as melanoma, head and neck, liver or kidney cancer.

J is TRBJ2-6 and V is TRBV7-3, with unresolved D. The V end lost 3 bases, the J end lost 2 bases, and 2 bases lay between the germline ends. CDR3 length: 13 amino acids. The germline CDR1 and CDR2 sequences are SGHTA and FQGTGA. The CDR3 region has the DNA TGTGCCAGCAGCTTCGCTGGGGCCAACGTCCTGACTTTC. Its protein is CASSFAGANVLTF.

The V gene is TRBV16, the J gene TRBJ2-3; maybe TRBD2 (7 bases). V lost 0 bases, J lost 1 base, and 11 bases lay in between. Germline values: CDR1 KGHSY, CDR2 FQNENV. The CDR3 is made up of 16 amino acids. The CDR3 here is CASSQSGGAGTDTQYF. For the CDR3, the DNA is TGTGCCAGCAGCCAATCAGGGGGGGCCGGCACAGATACGCAGTATTTT.

The rearrangement links TRBV29-1 to TRBJ1-1; TRBD1 is a possible D gene (6 bases). Germline lookup yields CDR1 SQVTM and CDR2 ANQGSEA. Trimming stripped 7 bases from V and 6 bases from J, with 12 bases between. The CDR3 is made up of 11 amino acids. DNA of the CDR3: TGCAGCGGGGGGGGGCCACCTGAAGCTTTCTTT. Translation gives CSGGGPPEAFF.

This chain links TRBV12-5 with TRBJ2-2, with D unclear. Per germline, CDR1 LGHNT and CDR2 FRNRAP. With 6 bases removed from V and 5 bases from J, the gap between germline ends came to 10 bases. The CDR3 totals 13 residues. The CDR3 spells CASGRRDTGELFF. The DNA for the CDR3 is TGTGCTAGTGGACGAAGGGATACCGGGGAGCTGTTTTTT.

V and J are TRBV6-5 and TRBJ1-2; D is undetermined. Germline V gene lookup returns CDR1 MNHEY and CDR2 SVGAGI. The CDR3 covers 13 residues. V was pared by 4 bases and J by 8 bases, with 14 bases between. This CDR3 is CASSFPFAGGYTF. CDR3 nucleotide sequence: TGTGCCAGCAGTTTCCCCTTCGCCGGCGGCTACACCTTC.

The rearrangement uses TRBV7-9 and TRBJ2-7; 7 positions agree with TRBD1. The germline gives CDR1 SEHNR, CDR2 FQNEAQ (reference sequence). V gave up 9 bases and J gave up 0 bases; unmatched junction bases: 8. The CDR3 extends over 14 amino acids. CDR3 loop: CASSTGRLSYEQYF. The CDR3 coding sequence is TGTGCCAGTTCGACAGGGCGGCTCTCCTACGAGCAGTACTTC.